This T cell receptor beta chain originates from a study of blood T cell repertoires in COVID-19. Study overall: Sites in the United States, Italy and Spain provided acute and convalescent COVID-19 samples.

The participants were between about 18 and 90 years old and came from roughly 25 US areas. Resolution of symptoms, clearance, or two negative PCRs was present in recovered Cohort 3 donors. In the original processing: For nucleated cells, counts were estimated from reference gene primer amplification. Profiling relied on immunoSEQ multiplex PCR, and the TCRdb table lists in-frame clones only, not all of them. That table gives V, J and clone size, and the DNA gave D and trimming. The sample lists 300,000 to 450,000 clones; approximately 90% were seen once. V was shortened by 8 bases and J by 0 bases, with 8 bases between the two germline ends. This CDR3 is 13 amino acids long. Germline V gives CDR1 MNHEY, CDR2 SVGAGI.

The chain recombines TRBV6-5 with TRBJ1-3; D gene unclear. The material sequenced was PBMCs or T cells enriched from blood (not recorded which). The sequence came from a woman aged 18-35 years who had recovered from COVID-19. The chain's CDR3 is CASQTYSGNTIYF. CDR3 sequence (DNA): TGTGCCAGCCAAACCTACTCTGGAAACACCATATATTTT.